The 5 T cell receptor beta chains reported below all come from one sample, sequenced in a study of blood T cell repertoires in COVID-19. Generated by immunoSEQ multiplex PCR, the TCRdb table keeps only in-frame clones and is missing some. The profile shows 90,000 to 120,000 clones, 85% to 90% of them singletons. What was sequenced was peripheral blood. The receptors were sampled from a human donor in a cohort sampled during active COVID-19.

The chain carries TRBV28 and TRBJ1-2; D may be TRBD1 (6 bases). The CDR3 totals 14 residues. V gave up 2 bases and J gave up 4 bases, with 11 bases separating them. The germline gives CDR1 MDHEN, CDR2 SYDVKM. Here the CDR3 reads CASSLTQGLYGYTF. DNA of the CDR3: TGTGCCAGCAGTTTAACACAGGGCCTCTATGGCTACACCTTC.

The chain uses TRBV2 and TRBJ2-2; 12 bases agree with TRBD2. Looked up from germline, CDR1 is SNHLY and CDR2 is FYNNEI. The CDR3 extends over 17 amino acids. The V and J ends lost 6 bases and 5 bases, in that order; junction bases with no gene match: 10. The CDR3 nucleotides read TGTGCCAGCAGCCAAGCACTAGCGGGGGGTCCGACCGGGGAGCTGTTTTTT. Translating gives CASSQALAGGPTGELFF.

This sequence joins TRBV5-5 and TRBJ1-6; D unresolved. Germline-derived CDR1 and CDR2 are SGHKS and YYEKEE (reference sequence). Trimming stripped 0 bases from V and 10 bases from J, with 14 bases between. The CDR3 length is 15 residues. CDR3 amino acids: CASSLAAVQVSPLHF. Here the CDR3 DNA reads TGTGCCAGCAGCTTGGCCGCCGTTCAGGTATCACCCCTCCACTTT.

This CDR3 reads CASSIAGYTGELFF. CDR3 bases: TGTGCCAGTAGTATAGCGGGATACACCGGGGAGCTGTTTTTT. The chain recombines TRBV19 with TRBJ2-2, with TRBD2 as a possible D gene (5 bases). This CDR3 spans 14 amino acids. The V gene's germline CDR1 is LNHDA and CDR2 SQIVND (reference sequence). Trimming removed 1 base from V and 3 bases from J, with 6 bases in between.

The chain couples TRBV18 to TRBJ2-5; D possibly corresponds to TRBD1 (5 bases). V lost 1 base to trimming and J lost 5 bases, with 5 bases between them. The CDR3 extends over 12 amino acids. CDR1 is KGHSH and CDR2 is LQKENI in the germline V gene. The DNA of the CDR3 is TGTGCCAGCTCACCACAGGGGGAGACCCAGTACTTC. As protein: CASSPQGETQYF.